The following is a TCR beta chain sequence with its context. What it binds is unknown. Libraries were prepared by immunoSEQ multiplex PCR; TCRdb keeps only in-frame clonotypes and omits some of them. The sample contains about 820,000 clones, more than 85% of which appear only once. This entry is derived from a study of shared clonotypes between healthy human individuals. Study observations and caveats: It was the non-shared clonotypes that had lower generation probabilities than clonotypes shared by all four donors.

V was pared by 1 base and J by 4 bases, with 11 bases of the junction left unmatched. Germline V gene lookup returns CDR1 SQVTM and CDR2 ANQGSEA. The CDR3 length is 16 residues. Naive CD8 cells were CD45RO-negative, positively selected for CCR7, excluding terminally differentiated effector memory CD45RA+ cells. V is TRBV29-1 and J is TRBJ2-7, with TRBD2 matching 9 bases. Sequenced: naive CD8+ T cells sorted from blood. This TCR was recovered from a young man in good health. The CDR3 nucleotides are TGCAGCGTTGAAGTGTTGGCTAGCGGGATACGTTACGAGCAGTACTTC. Encoded protein: CSVEVLASGIRYEQYF.